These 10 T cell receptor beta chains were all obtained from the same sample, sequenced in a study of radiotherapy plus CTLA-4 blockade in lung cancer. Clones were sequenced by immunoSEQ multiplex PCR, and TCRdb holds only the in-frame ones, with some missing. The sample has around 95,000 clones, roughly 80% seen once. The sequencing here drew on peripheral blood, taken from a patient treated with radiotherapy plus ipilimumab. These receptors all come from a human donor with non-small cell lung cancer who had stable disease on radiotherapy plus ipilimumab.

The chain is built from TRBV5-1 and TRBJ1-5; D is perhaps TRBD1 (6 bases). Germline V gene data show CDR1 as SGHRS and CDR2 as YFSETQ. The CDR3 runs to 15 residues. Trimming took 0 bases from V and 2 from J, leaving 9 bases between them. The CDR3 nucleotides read TGCGCCAGCAGCTTGGTGTCAGGGGGCAATCAGCCCCAGCATTTT. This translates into CASSLVSGGNQPQHF.

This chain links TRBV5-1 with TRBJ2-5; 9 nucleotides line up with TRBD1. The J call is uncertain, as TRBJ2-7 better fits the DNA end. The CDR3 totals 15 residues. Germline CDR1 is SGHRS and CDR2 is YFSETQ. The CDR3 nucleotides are TGCGCCAGCAGCTCGGGACAGGGCGGGCCCTACGAGCAGTACTTC. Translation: CASSSGQGGPYEQYF.

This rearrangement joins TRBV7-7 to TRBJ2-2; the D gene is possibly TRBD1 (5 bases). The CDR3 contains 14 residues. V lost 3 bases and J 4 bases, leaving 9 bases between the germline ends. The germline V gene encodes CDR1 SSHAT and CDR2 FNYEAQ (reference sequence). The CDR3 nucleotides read TGTGCCAGCAGCTTGAGACAGTCCACCGGGGAGCTGTTTTTT. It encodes CASSLRQSTGELFF.

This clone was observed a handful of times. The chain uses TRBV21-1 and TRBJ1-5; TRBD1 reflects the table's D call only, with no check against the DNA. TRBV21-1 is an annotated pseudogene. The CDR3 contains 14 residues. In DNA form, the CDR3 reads TGTGCCAGCAGCAAAGCGAGGGGGAATCAGCCCCAGCATTTT. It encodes CASSKARGNQPQHF.

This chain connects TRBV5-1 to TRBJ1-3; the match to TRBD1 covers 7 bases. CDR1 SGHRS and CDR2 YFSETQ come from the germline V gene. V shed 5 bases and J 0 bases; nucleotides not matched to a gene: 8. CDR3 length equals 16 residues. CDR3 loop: CASSPTRQGSGNTIYF. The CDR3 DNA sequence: TGCGCCAGCAGTCCTACTAGACAGGGCTCTGGAAACACCATATATTTT.

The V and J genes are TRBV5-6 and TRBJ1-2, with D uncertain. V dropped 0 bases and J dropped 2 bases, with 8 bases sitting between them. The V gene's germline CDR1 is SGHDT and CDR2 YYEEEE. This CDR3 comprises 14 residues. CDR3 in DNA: TGTGCCAGCAGCTTGGCCGCGGCGAACTATGGCTACACCTTC. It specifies CASSLAAANYGYTF.

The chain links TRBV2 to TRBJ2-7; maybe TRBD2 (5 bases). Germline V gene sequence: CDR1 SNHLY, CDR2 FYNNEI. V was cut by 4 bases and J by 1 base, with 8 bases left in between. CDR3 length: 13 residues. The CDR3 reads CASSVGGSYEQYF. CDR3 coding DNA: TGTGCCAGCAGTGTGGGCGGGTCCTACGAGCAGTACTTC.

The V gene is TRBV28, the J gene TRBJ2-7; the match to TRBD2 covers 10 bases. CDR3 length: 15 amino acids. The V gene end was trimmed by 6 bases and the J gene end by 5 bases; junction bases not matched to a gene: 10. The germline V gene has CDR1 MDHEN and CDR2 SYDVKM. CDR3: CASRGLSGGRDEQYF. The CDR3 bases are TGTGCCAGCAGAGGCCTTAGCGGGGGGCGCGACGAGCAGTACTTC.

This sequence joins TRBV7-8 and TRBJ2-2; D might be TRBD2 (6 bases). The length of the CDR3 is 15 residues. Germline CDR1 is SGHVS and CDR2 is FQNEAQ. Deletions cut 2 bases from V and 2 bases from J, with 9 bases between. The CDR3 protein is CASSLTLANTGELFF. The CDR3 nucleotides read TGTGCCAGCAGCTTAACACTAGCTAACACCGGGGAGCTGTTTTTT. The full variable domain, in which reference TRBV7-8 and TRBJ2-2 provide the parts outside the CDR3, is GAGVSQSPRYKVAKRGQDVALRCDPISGHVSLFWYQQALGQGPEFLTYFQNEAQLDKSGLPSDRFFAERPEGSVSTLKIQRTQQEDSAVYLCASSLTLANTGELFFGEGSRLTVL.

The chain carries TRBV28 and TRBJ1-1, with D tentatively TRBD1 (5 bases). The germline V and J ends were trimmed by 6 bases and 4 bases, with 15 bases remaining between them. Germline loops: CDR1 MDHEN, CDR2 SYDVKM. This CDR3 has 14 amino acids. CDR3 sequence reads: CASSRGGAGTEAFF. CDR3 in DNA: TGTGCCAGCAGCCGGGGAGGGGCGGGCACTGAAGCTTTCTTT.